These 10 T cell receptor beta chains were all obtained from the same sample, sequenced in a study of blood T cell repertoires in COVID-19. Here immunoSEQ multiplex PCR was the method, and the copy in TCRdb shows in-frame clones only, minus some. The sample lists fewer than 450,000 clones; around 88% were seen once. The sequenced sample was peripheral blood. These receptors all stem from a woman in her forties or fifties with COVID-19, enrolled during active disease.

The gene calls are TRBV7-8 and TRBJ2-1; TRBD2 matches 9 bases. Germline-derived CDR1 and CDR2 are SGHVS and FQNEAQ. Trimming took 4 bases from V and 7 from J; bases not matched to a gene: 14. The length of the CDR3 is 17 residues. The CDR3 sequence is CASSSLPGGGALNEQFF. The DNA for the CDR3 is TGTGCCAGCAGCTCCCTGCCGGGCGGGGGGGCTCTTAATGAGCAGTTCTTC. Using reference TRBV7-8 and TRBJ2-1 for the parts outside the CDR3, the full variable domain is GAGVSQSPRYKVAKRGQDVALRCDPISGHVSLFWYQQALGQGPEFLTYFQNEAQLDKSGLPSDRFFAERPEGSVSTLKIQRTQQEDSAVYLCASSSLPGGGALNEQFFGPGTRLTVL.

This CDR3 is CASSPRQVSRGLNTEAFF. CDR3 in DNA: TGTGCCAGCTCACCACGACAAGTATCAAGGGGGCTAAACACTGAAGCTTTCTTT. This chain connects TRBV18 to TRBJ1-1, with TRBD1 matching over 7 bases. Germline values: CDR1 KGHSH, CDR2 LQKENI. The CDR3 runs 18 residues. The J segment lost 2 bases and the V segment lost 1 base, leaving 13 bases of the junction unmatched.

The V call is TRBV3-1 (or the pseudogene TRBV3-2), the J call TRBJ1-4; D is unresolved. CDR1 and CDR2 (germline): LGHDT, YNNKEL (reference sequence). The V and J ends lost 1 base and 0 bases respectively, with 6 bases between them. This CDR3 contains 15 residues. DNA of the CDR3: TGTGCCAGCAGCCAAGTGAGGTCAACTAATGAAAAACTGTTTTTT. It yields the protein CASSQVRSTNEKLFF.

V usage is TRBV6-5 and J usage is TRBJ1-5, with 8 bases matching TRBD1. V trimming: 7 bases; J trimming: 4 bases; junction bases outside the gene matches: 6. The germline CDR1 and CDR2 sequences are MNHEY and SVGAGI. The CDR3 loop spans 14 amino acids. The CDR3 loop is CASITGGLNQPQHF. In DNA, the CDR3 is TGTGCCAGCATTACAGGGGGTTTGAATCAGCCCCAGCATTTT.

This chain joins TRBV5-4 and TRBJ2-1; 7 positions agree with TRBD2. Losses at the gene ends were 2 bases for V and 8 bases for J; bases not matched to a gene: 4. The CDR3 length is 13 residues. Germline CDR1 reads SGHNT; CDR2 reads YYREEE (reference sequence). The CDR3 here is CASSFGGRDEQFF. The CDR3 DNA reads as TGTGCCAGCAGCTTCGGGGGGAGGGATGAGCAGTTCTTC.

The chain is built from TRBV7-2 and TRBJ2-1; TRBD2 agrees at 12 bases. The CDR3 has 17 residues. V trimming: 1 base; J trimming: 9 bases; junction bases outside the gene matches: 10. Germline V gene sequence: CDR1 SGHTA, CDR2 FQGNSA. CDR3 nucleotide sequence: TGTGCCAGCAGCTTAGTACTAGCGGGGGGCCGTAACGGTGAGCAGTTCTTC. Protein product: CASSLVLAGGRNGEQFF.

V gene TRBV25-1 combines with J gene TRBJ1-2, with D maybe TRBD1 (5 bases). V shed 6 bases and J shed 4 bases, with 12 bases lying between them. This CDR3 comprises 13 residues. Germline lookup yields CDR1 MGHDK and CDR2 SYGVNS. CDR3 amino acids: CASSAAGVYGYTF. The CDR3 coding sequence is TGTGCCAGCAGCGCGGCGGGGGTCTATGGCTACACCTTC.

The chain employs TRBV2 and TRBJ2-1, with D tentatively TRBD2 (6 bases). Trimming removed 7 bases at V and 6 bases at J, with 16 bases between. In germline, CDR1 is SNHLY, CDR2 FYNNEI. The CDR3 spans 14 residues. The CDR3 spells CASNEGLETNEQFF. DNA for the CDR3: TGTGCCAGCAATGAGGGACTGGAAACCAATGAGCAGTTCTTC.

This clone has only one observation. An end of the junction does not agree with germline; a read error may underlie this. The rearrangement links TRBV29-1 to TRBJ2-2, with 13 bases aligning to TRBD2. Germline CDR1 reads SQVTM; CDR2 reads ANQGSEA. The length of the CDR3 is 16 residues. The chain's CDR3 is CSALLAGGPNAGELFF. The CDR3 bases are TGCAGCGCTCTACTAGCGGGGGGGCCGAACGCCGGGGAGCTGTTTTTT.

A single count supports this clone. This chain connects TRBV6-5 to TRBJ1-2; 7 nucleotides align to TRBD1. The length of the CDR3 is 13 residues. V lost 5 bases, J lost 7 bases, and 7 bases stayed unmatched. The germline V gene has CDR1 MNHEY and CDR2 SVGAGI. As DNA, the CDR3 is TGTGCCAGCAGTCAAACAGGGGCCGGTGGCTACACCTTC. Translating it yields CASSQTGAGGYTF.